The 22 T cell receptor beta chains below were found in one sample sequenced in a study of PD-1 blockade in classical Hodgkin lymphoma. The time point was: cycle 4 day 1 (C4D1), after less than seven weeks of nivolumab. There was relapse after autologous stem cell transplantation in every patient, and there was variation in brentuximab vedotin exposure. Repertoires were generated with immunoSEQ multiplex PCR, while TCRdb's copy carries only in-frame clones and drops some. Of tens of thousands of clones in the sample, about 80% were seen once. Sample: peripheral blood mononuclear cells (PBMCs), taken before the fourth cycle of nivolumab. Receptors originate from a human donor with classical Hodgkin lymphoma.

The V and J genes are TRBV6-1 and TRBJ1-1; D is unclear. There are 12 residues in the CDR3. Per germline, CDR1 MNHNS and CDR2 SASEGT. V shed 7 bases and J shed 11 bases, with 17 bases lying between them. In nucleotides, the CDR3 is TGTGCCAGCATCCTTGACCGGGTAAGGGCTTTCTTT. Translating it yields CASILDRVRAFF.

The chain couples TRBV6-5 to TRBJ1-1, with 8 positions matching TRBD1. The CDR3 loop spans 15 amino acids. V lost 4 bases to trimming and J lost 3 bases; unmatched junction nucleotides: 7. Germline CDR1 reads MNHEY; CDR2 reads SVGAGI. The CDR3 DNA sequence: TGTGCCAGCAGTTGGACAGGGTTAATGGACACTGAAGCTTTCTTT. Translation: CASSWTGLMDTEAFF.

This clone was seen a handful of times. This chain connects TRBV5-6 to TRBJ2-1; D is uncertain. V lost 2 bases, J lost 3 bases, and 12 bases lay in between. The CDR3 is 15 amino acids. Germline loops: CDR1 SGHDT, CDR2 YYEEEE. CDR3: CASSFHPTGYNEQFF. The CDR3 DNA follows: TGTGCCAGCAGCTTTCACCCTACGGGCTACAATGAGCAGTTCTTC. The full variable domain, completed using reference TRBV5-6 and TRBJ2-1, is DAGVTQSPTHLIKTRGQQVTLRCSPKSGHDTVSWYQQALGQGPQFIFQYYEEEERQRGNFPDRFSGHQFPNYSSELNVNALLLGDSALYLCASSFHPTGYNEQFFGPGTRLTVL.

The DNA for the CDR3 is TGTGCCAGCAGCTTAGTAGGGGGCACTAACTATGGCTACACCTTC. Protein product: CASSLVGGTNYGYTF. The V and J genes are TRBV7-8 and TRBJ1-2, with 7 nucleotides matching TRBD1. CDR1 is SGHVS and CDR2 is FQNEAQ in the germline V gene. V was clipped by 1 base and J by 0 bases; unmatched bases: 2. The CDR3 runs 15 residues.

This clone was observed a few times. The genes are TRBV19 and TRBJ1-2, with TRBD1 matching over 8 bases. Unmatched junction bases numbered 4, after V lost 0 bases and J lost 13 bases. Germline values: CDR1 LNHDA, CDR2 SQIVND (reference sequence). The CDR3 length is 12 residues. The CDR3 DNA reads as TGTGCCAGTAGTATAGAGACAGGGGATGTCACCTTC. Its protein is CASSIETGDVTF.

The chain combines TRBV5-4 with TRBJ2-2; D ambiguous. This CDR3 is built from 18 residues. Germline CDR1 SGHNT, CDR2 YYREEE (reference sequence). Trimming cost V 4 bases and J 2 bases, with 21 bases left between them. CDR3: CASSTVGAVPTNTGELFF. As DNA, the CDR3 is TGTGCCAGCAGCACTGTAGGAGCAGTACCAACTAACACCGGGGAGCTGTTTTTT.

This chain joins TRBV19 and TRBJ1-1; D is perhaps TRBD1 (5 bases). CDR3 length: 15 amino acids. V lost 3 bases and J 1 base, leaving 12 bases between the germline ends. CDR1 is LNHDA, CDR2 SQIVND, per germline (reference sequence). This CDR3 reads CASSIGAPRNTEAFF. CDR3 DNA: TGTGCCAGTAGTATCGGGGCACCCAGGAACACTGAAGCTTTCTTT.

A remark on this clone: The sample contains more than one DNA sequence encoding this CDR3. V is TRBV5-4 and J is TRBJ2-7, with 8 bases matching TRBD1. CDR3 length: 12 residues. The ends lost 2 bases at V and 6 bases at J; junction bases unmatched: 1. Per the germline V gene, CDR1 is SGHNT and CDR2 is YYREEE (reference sequence). The CDR3, as DNA: TGTGCCAGCAGCTTAGACAGGGGCGAGCAGTACTTC. Amino acid sequence: CASSLDRGEQYF.

The chain links TRBV2 to TRBJ1-2; TRBD1 aligns across 8 bases. The CDR3 consists of 13 residues. Trimming at V came to 3 bases and at J to 14 bases, leaving 11 bases not matched to a gene. Germline CDR1 reads SNHLY; CDR2 reads FYNNEI. The CDR3 is CASSDLTGTGGTF. CDR3 DNA: TGTGCCAGCAGTGACCTAACCGGGACAGGAGGTACCTTC.

CDR3 region: CASSLVTAYEQYF. The CDR3 nucleotides read TGCGCCAGCAGCTTGGTTACAGCTTACGAGCAGTACTTC. The chain employs TRBV5-1 and TRBJ2-5, with unresolved D. The end of the DNA is better explained by TRBJ2-7, so the J call may be wrong. CDR1 and CDR2 from the germline V gene are SGHRS and YFSETQ. This CDR3 comprises 13 residues.

This clone was counted once. The chain is built from TRBV14 and TRBJ2-1, with 14 bases matching TRBD2. Germline V gene sequence: CDR1 SGHDN, CDR2 FVKESK. The CDR3 is made up of 17 amino acids. V lost 4 bases and J lost 8; bases outside the gene matches: 10. The CDR3 bases are TGTGCCAGCAGCCCCCGATGGGGGACTAGCGGGAGAGATGAGCAGTTCTTC. Protein product: CASSPRWGTSGRDEQFF.

Regarding this clone: This clone may be a read error of a much larger clone one base away. The sample contains more than one DNA sequence encoding this CDR3. The chain employs TRBV6-5 and TRBJ2-1, with TRBD2 identical over 8 bases. The CDR3 runs 14 residues. The germline gives CDR1 MNHEY, CDR2 SVGAGI. Trimming at V came to 6 bases and at J to 7 bases, leaving 8 bases not matched to a gene. This CDR3 is CASRDSGVWNEQFF. The CDR3 nucleotides are TGTGCCAGCAGAGATAGCGGGGTCTGGAATGAGCAGTTCTTC.

This clone showed up just once. This CDR3 is also generated by other DNA sequences in the sample. The V gene is TRBV28, the J gene TRBJ1-6; a possible D gene is TRBD1 (6 bases). V lost 6 bases and J 5 bases, leaving 17 bases between the germline ends. The CDR3 runs to 16 residues. Germline-derived CDR1 and CDR2 are MDHEN and SYDVKM. The CDR3: CASSPFGQYNNSPLHF. The CDR3 DNA reads as TGTGCCAGCAGCCCCTTCGGACAGTATAATAATTCACCCCTCCACTTT.

J is TRBJ2-7 and V is TRBV7-9; D remains unclear. V was pared by 5 bases and J by 7 bases, with 15 bases between. CDR1 and CDR2 (germline): SEHNR, FQNEAQ (reference sequence). The CDR3 has 13 amino acids. CDR3 in DNA: TGTGCCAGCAGCCCCGGCGCAGAAGGGGAGCAGTACTTC. Its translation is CASSPGAEGEQYF.

This clone appeared a few times. J is TRBJ1-1 and V is TRBV7-3; D gene unclear. Trimming took off 4 bases at V and 5 bases at J, with 11 bases between the two ends. CDR3 length: 13 residues. Germline lookup yields CDR1 SGHTA and CDR2 FQGTGA. The CDR3 DNA is TGTGCCAGCAGCTCGAGGGTGGGGACTGAAGCTTTCTTT. Amino acid sequence: CASSSRVGTEAFF. Supplemented by reference TRBV7-3 and TRBJ1-1, the full variable domain reads GAGVSQTPSNKVTEKGKYVELRCDPISGHTALYWYRQSLGQGPEFLIYFQGTGAADDSGLPNDRFFAVRPEGSVSTLKIQRTERGDSAVYLCASSSRVGTEAFFGQGTRLTVV.

The rearrangement joins TRBV10-3 to TRBJ1-1; 7 nucleotides line up with TRBD1. Germline V gene lookup returns CDR1 ENHRY and CDR2 SYGVKD. V lost 3 bases and J lost 4; bases outside the gene matches: 8. The CDR3 length is 15 residues. The chain's CDR3 is CAISDPQGMVTEAFF. The DNA for the CDR3 is TGTGCCATCAGTGATCCACAGGGGATGGTCACTGAAGCTTTCTTT.

The V gene is TRBV19, the J gene TRBJ2-7; a possible D gene is TRBD2 (5 bases). Trimming took off 5 bases at V and 1 base at J, with 9 bases between the two ends. Germline V lookup: CDR1 LNHDA, CDR2 SQIVND (reference sequence). The CDR3 is 13 amino acids. CDR3 nucleotide sequence: TGTGCCAGTAGTCCCCGCGGGTCCTACGAGCAGTACTTC. Protein sequence: CASSPRGSYEQYF.

On this clone: One end of the junction is discordant with germline, which a read error may explain. The chain has TRBV7-2 and TRBJ2-3; 10 bases are a match to TRBD1. Germline lookup yields CDR1 SGHTA and CDR2 FQGNSA. CDR3 length: 12 amino acids. DNA of the CDR3: TGTGCCAGCAGCCGGGACAGGGGATGGGCTGGTTTT. Protein sequence: CASSRDRGWAGF.

This rearrangement joins TRBV10-3 to TRBJ2-7, with D possibly TRBD1 on 5 matching bases. The V end lost 5 bases, the J end lost 0 bases, and 8 bases lay between the germline ends. CDR1 and CDR2 from the germline V gene are ENHRY and SYGVKD. CDR3 length equals 13 residues. CDR3 residues: CAISTGYSYEQYF. The CDR3 bases are TGTGCCATCAGTACAGGTTACTCCTACGAGCAGTACTTC.

The chain couples TRBV2 to TRBJ2-5; D gene unclear. The CDR3 extends over 12 amino acids. Per the germline V gene, CDR1 is SNHLY and CDR2 is FYNNEI. Trimming left V 6 bases short and J 0 bases short, with 5 bases between. The CDR3 here is CASSDYQETQYF. CDR3 DNA: TGTGCCAGCAGCGATTACCAAGAGACCCAGTACTTC.

The chain couples TRBV5-1 to TRBJ2-1; 10 nucleotides match TRBD2. The CDR3 covers 15 residues. The germline V gene encodes CDR1 SGHRS and CDR2 YFSETQ. J was trimmed by 8 bases and V by 0 bases; bases with no gene match: 5. The DNA of the CDR3 is TGCGCCAGCAGCTTGGAGCTAGCGGGAGAGGATGAGCAGTTCTTC. Translation gives CASSLELAGEDEQFF.

This clone was counted a few times. This chain uses TRBV5-1 with TRBJ1-1; D is ambiguous. Germline CDR1 reads SGHRS; CDR2 reads YFSETQ. The CDR3 loop spans 15 amino acids. V was shortened by 0 bases and J by 2 bases, with 11 bases between the two germline ends. CDR3 residues: CASSLGWPLNTEAFF. Written as DNA, the CDR3 is TGCGCCAGCAGCTTGGGGTGGCCATTAAACACTGAAGCTTTCTTT.